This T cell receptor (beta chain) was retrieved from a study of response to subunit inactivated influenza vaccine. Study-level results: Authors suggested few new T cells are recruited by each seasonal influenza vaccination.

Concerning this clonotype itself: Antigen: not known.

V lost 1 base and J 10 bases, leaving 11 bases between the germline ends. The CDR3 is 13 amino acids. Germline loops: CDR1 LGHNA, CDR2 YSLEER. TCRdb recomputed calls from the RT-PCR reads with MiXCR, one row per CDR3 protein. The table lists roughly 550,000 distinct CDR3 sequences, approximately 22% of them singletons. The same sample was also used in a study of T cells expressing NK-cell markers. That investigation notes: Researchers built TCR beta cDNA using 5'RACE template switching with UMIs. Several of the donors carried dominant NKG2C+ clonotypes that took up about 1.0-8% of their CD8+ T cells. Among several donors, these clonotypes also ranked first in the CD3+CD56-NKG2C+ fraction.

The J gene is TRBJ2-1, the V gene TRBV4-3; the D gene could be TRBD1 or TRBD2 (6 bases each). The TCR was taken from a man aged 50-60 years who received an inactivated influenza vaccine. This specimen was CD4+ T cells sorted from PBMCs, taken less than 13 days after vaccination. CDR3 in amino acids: CASSQGTGAEQFF. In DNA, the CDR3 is TGCGCCAGCAGCCAAGGGACGGGGGCGGAGCAGTTCTTC.